A selection of T cell receptor beta chains follows, all from one sample in a study of blood T cell repertoires in COVID-19. Sequenced by immunoSEQ multiplex PCR; TCRdb stores in-frame clones only, minus some. The table lists about 140,000 clones, 65% to 85% of them singletons. Specimen: peripheral blood. These receptor sequences come from a woman aged 60 to 75 with acute or convalescent COVID-19. Each CDR3 is given with its conserved first and last residue. The order of the fields is D gene, V gene, clone size, J gene, CDR3 length, CDR3 protein, CDR3 DNA. The D gene is left open where the match is weak. Not every row has a clone size; where given, it reads once, few, many or a size class.

TRBD1	TRBV19	NA	TRBJ2-2	17	CASSIYRGRVGTGELFF	TGTGCCAGTAGTATATACAGGGGGCGCGTAGGGACCGGGGAGCTGTTTTTT
NA	TRBV4-1	NA	TRBJ2-2	16	CASSQGGLTNTGELFF	TGCGCCAGCAGCCAAGGGGGACTGACGAACACCGGGGAGCTGTTTTTT
TRBD2	TRBV4-3	NA	TRBJ2-3	17	CASSPGLAGAKSATQYF	TGCGCCAGCAGCCCCGGACTAGCGGGAGCTAAGTCAGCTACGCAGTATTTT
TRBD1	TRBV30	NA	TRBJ2-7	12	CAWGQVVYEQYF	TGTGCCTGGGGACAGGTTGTCTACGAGCAGTACTTC
NA	TRBV7-2	NA	TRBJ1-2	14	CASSLSQGNYGYTF	TGTGCCAGCAGCTTATCGCAGGGTAACTATGGCTACACCTTC
NA	TRBV7-3	NA	TRBJ1-1	14	CASATGPPDTEAFF	TGTGCCAGTGCTACCGGTCCTCCGGACACTGAAGCTTTCTTT
NA	TRBV28	NA	TRBJ1-1	16	CASSLFVGGERTEAFF	TGTGCCAGCAGTTTATTCGTGGGGGGGGAGAGAACTGAAGCTTTCTTT
NA	TRBV10-1	NA	TRBJ1-1	13	CASSGRGNTEAFF	TGCGCCAGCAGTGGCAGGGGAAACACTGAAGCTTTCTTT
TRBD1	TRBV6-1	NA	TRBJ1-1	16	CASSEGQGYTNTEAFF	TGTGCCAGCAGTGAAGGACAGGGTTATACGAACACTGAAGCTTTCTTT
TRBD2	TRBV18	NA	TRBJ2-3	14	CASSAGLAGDTQYF	TGTGCCAGCTCAGCAGGACTAGCGGGAGATACGCAGTATTTT
TRBD1	TRBV4-3	NA	TRBJ2-7	16	CASSQLWTGWFYEQYF	TGCGCCAGCAGCCAACTATGGACAGGTTGGTTTTACGAGCAGTACTTC
NA	TRBV6-2/TRBV6-3	few	TRBJ2-2	15	CASSGGPPNTGELFF	TGTGCCAGCAGTGGAGGGCCTCCTAACACCGGGGAGCTGTTTTTT
NA	TRBV3-1/TRBV3-2	NA	TRBJ1-4	15	CASSSRTVRGEKLFF	TGTGCCAGCAGCTCCCGGACAGTTCGAGGGGAAAAACTGTTTTTT
NA	TRBV12-5	NA	TRBJ2-1	16	CASGLVVGGAYNEQFF	TGTGCTAGTGGTTTGGTAGTGGGTGGAGCGTACAATGAGCAGTTCTTC
TRBD1	TRBV30	NA	TRBJ2-3	16	CAWSPGQGYSTDTQYF	TGTGCCTGGAGCCCTGGACAGGGCTATAGCACAGATACGCAGTATTTT
TRBD2	TRBV20-1	NA	TRBJ2-3	17	CSASPTPGTRNTDTQYF	TGCAGTGCTAGTCCAACCCCCGGGACTAGAAACACAGATACGCAGTATTTT
NA	TRBV6-5	NA	TRBJ1-2	11	CASQGGYGYTF	TGTGCCAGCCAGGGCGGCTATGGCTACACCTTC
TRBD2	TRBV5-5	NA	TRBJ2-1	16	CASSLVWSAGGDEQFF	TGTGCCAGCAGCTTGGTTTGGAGTGCGGGAGGGGATGAGCAGTTCTTC
NA	TRBV7-9	NA	TRBJ2-7	13	CAGRQESSYEQYF	TGTGCCGGACGACAGGAGAGCTCCTACGAGCAGTACTTC
NA	TRBV5-3	once	TRBJ1-3	21	CARSAQATHSAEGYSGNTIYF	TGTGCCAGAAGCGCTCAGGCAACTCATTCCGCTGAGGGATACTCTGGAAACACCATATATTTT
NA	TRBV7-3	NA	TRBJ1-1	14	CASSLDRGGTEAFF	TGTGCCAGCAGCTTAGATAGGGGGGGCACTGAAGCTTTCTTT
NA	TRBV28	NA	TRBJ1-1	19	CASSLVLVQGRIRNTEAFF	TGTGCCAGCAGTTTGGTTCTTGTGCAGGGGCGAATCAGGAACACTGAAGCTTTCTTT
NA	TRBV9	NA	TRBJ2-3	16	CASSVAGGISTDTQYF	TGTGCCAGCAGCGTAGCTGGCGGGATAAGCACAGATACGCAGTATTTT
NA	TRBV28	NA	TRBJ2-7	14	CASSRSTGPHEQYF	TGTGCCAGCAGCCGTTCGACAGGTCCACACGAGCAGTACTTC
NA	TRBV10-3	NA	TRBJ1-1	14	CAISGQGGGTEAFF	TGTGCCATCAGCGGGCAGGGAGGCGGCACTGAAGCTTTCTTT
NA	TRBV29-1	few	TRBJ1-1	10	CSAANTEAFF	TGCAGCGCAGCAAACACTGAAGCTTTCTTT
NA	TRBV10-1	NA	TRBJ1-1	14	CASSVGAPNTEAFF	TGCGCCAGCAGTGTGGGGGCCCCGAACACTGAAGCTTTCTTT
NA	TRBV5-5	NA	TRBJ1-4	15	CASSFPGSTNEKLFF	TGTGCCAGCAGCTTCCCAGGGTCAACTAATGAAAAACTGTTTTTT
TRBD2	TRBV10-3	NA	TRBJ2-7	16	CAISDGPLAVGYEQYF	TGTGCCATCAGTGATGGGCCGCTAGCGGTTGGCTACGAGCAGTACTTC
TRBD1	TRBV9	NA	TRBJ2-1	19	CASSVGFKQGTTSYNEQFF	TGTGCCAGCAGCGTTGGTTTTAAACAGGGGACCACATCCTACAATGAGCAGTTCTTC
NA	TRBV5-1	NA	TRBJ2-3	15	CASSLYNTHLDTQYF	TGCGCCAGCAGCTTGTACAATACACACCTAGATACGCAGTATTTT
TRBD2	TRBV4-1	NA	TRBJ2-3	16	CASSQDPSGTLNTQYF	TGCGCCAGCAGCCAAGATCCTAGCGGCACCCTCAATACGCAGTATTTT
NA	TRBV7-9	NA	TRBJ2-7	15	CASSLVGLVSYEQYF	TGTGCCAGCAGCTTAGTCGGCCTAGTCTCCTACGAGCAGTACTTC
TRBD2	TRBV12-5	NA	TRBJ2-2	16	CASGLVVSGSAGELFF	TGTGCTAGTGGTTTGGTAGTTAGCGGGAGTGCCGGGGAGCTGTTTTTT
TRBD1	TRBV30	NA	TRBJ1-1	11	CASGQLAEAFF	TGTGCCTCGGGACAGTTGGCTGAAGCTTTCTTT
NA	TRBV30	NA	TRBJ2-7	13	CAWSRTVAYEQYF	TGTGCCTGGAGTCGGACAGTTGCCTACGAGCAGTACTTC
NA	TRBV2	once	TRBJ1-1	14	CASTQDGGYTEAFF	TGTGCCAGCACCCAGGACGGGGGGTACACTGAAGCTTTCTTT
NA	TRBV19	NA	TRBJ1-1	13	CASMDSMRTEAFF	TGTGCCAGTATGGACTCTATGCGGACTGAAGCTTTCTTT
NA	TRBV4-1	NA	TRBJ2-2	17	CASSQLNLGLDTGELFF	TGCGCCAGCAGCCAACTCAACTTGGGACTCGACACCGGGGAGCTGTTTTTT
TRBD2	TRBV29-1	NA	TRBJ2-5	15	CSVGFSSGRGETQYF	TGCAGCGTTGGATTCTCTAGCGGGAGAGGAGAGACCCAGTACTTC